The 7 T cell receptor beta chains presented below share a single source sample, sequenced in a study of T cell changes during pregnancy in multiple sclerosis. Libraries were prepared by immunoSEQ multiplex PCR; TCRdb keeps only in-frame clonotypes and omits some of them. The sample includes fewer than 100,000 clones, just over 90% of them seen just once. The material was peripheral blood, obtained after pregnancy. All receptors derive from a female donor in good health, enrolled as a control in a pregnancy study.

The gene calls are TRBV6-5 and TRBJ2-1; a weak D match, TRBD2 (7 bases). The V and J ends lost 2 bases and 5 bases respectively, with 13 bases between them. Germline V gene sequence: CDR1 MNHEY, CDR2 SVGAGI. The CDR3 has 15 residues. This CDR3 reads CASSYARGGHNEQFF. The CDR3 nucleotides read TGTGCCAGCAGTTACGCGAGGGGGGGACACAATGAGCAGTTCTTC.

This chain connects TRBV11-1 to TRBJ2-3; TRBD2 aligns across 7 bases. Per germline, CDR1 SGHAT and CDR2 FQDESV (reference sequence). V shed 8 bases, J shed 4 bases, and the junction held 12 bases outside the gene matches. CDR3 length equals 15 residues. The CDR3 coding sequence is TGTGCCAGCTCCACCGGGCCGGGGAGGGCAGATACGCAGTATTTT. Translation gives CASSTGPGRADTQYF. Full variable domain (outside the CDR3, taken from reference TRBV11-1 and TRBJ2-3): EAEVAQSPRYKITEKSQAVAFWCDPISGHATLYWYRQILGQGPELLVQFQDESVVDDSQLPKDRFSAERLKGVDSTLKIQPAELGDSAMYLCASSTGPGRADTQYFGPGTRLTVL.

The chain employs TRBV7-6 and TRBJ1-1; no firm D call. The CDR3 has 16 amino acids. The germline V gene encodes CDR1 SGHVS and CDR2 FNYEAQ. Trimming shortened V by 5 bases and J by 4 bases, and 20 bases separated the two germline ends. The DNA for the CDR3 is TGTGCCAGCAGCCAATGGACCCCCAGGAGGGTCACTGAAGCTTTCTTT. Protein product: CASSQWTPRRVTEAFF. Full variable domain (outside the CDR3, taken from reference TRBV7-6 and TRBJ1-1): GAGVSQSPRYKVTKRGQDVALRCDPISGHVSLYWYRQALGQGPEFLTYFNYEAQQDKSGLPNDRFSAERPEGSISTLTIQRTEQRDSAMYRCASSQWTPRRVTEAFFGQGTRLTVV.

In DNA, the CDR3 is TGTGCCAGCAGTTACAACGCAGGCCCCTACGAGCAGTACTTC. It is translated as CASSYNAGPYEQYF. The rearrangement uses TRBV6-5 and TRBJ2-7; no firm D call. Per the germline V gene, CDR1 is MNHEY and CDR2 is SVGAGI. The CDR3 has 14 amino acids. The V and J ends lost 2 bases and 2 bases respectively, with 10 bases between them.

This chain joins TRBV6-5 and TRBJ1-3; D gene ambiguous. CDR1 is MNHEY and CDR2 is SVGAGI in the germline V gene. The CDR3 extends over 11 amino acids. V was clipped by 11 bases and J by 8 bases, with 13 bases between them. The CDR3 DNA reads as TGTGCCGGGCTATCTTGGCACACCATATATTTT. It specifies CAGLSWHTIYF.

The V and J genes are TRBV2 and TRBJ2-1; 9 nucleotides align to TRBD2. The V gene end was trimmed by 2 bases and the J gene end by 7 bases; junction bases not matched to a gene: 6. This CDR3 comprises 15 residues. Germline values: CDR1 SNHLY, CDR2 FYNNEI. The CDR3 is CASSERIAGVNEQFF. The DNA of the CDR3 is TGTGCCAGCAGTGAAAGGATAGCGGGGGTGAATGAGCAGTTCTTC.

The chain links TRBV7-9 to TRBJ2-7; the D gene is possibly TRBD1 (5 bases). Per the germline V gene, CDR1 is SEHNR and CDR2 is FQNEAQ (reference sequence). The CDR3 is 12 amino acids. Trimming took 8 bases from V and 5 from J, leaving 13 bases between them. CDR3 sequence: CASGPGLNEQYF. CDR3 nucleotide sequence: TGTGCCAGCGGCCCAGGGCTCAACGAGCAGTACTTC.